A single TCR beta chain is shown here with its context. The sample is drawn from a study of T cell responses to AZD1222 COVID-19 vaccine. This CDR3 is built from 15 residues. Germline CDR1 reads GTSNPN; CDR2 reads SVGIG (reference sequence). J lost 13 bases, V lost 2 bases, and 10 bases had no gene match. Assay: immunoSEQ multiplex PCR; the TCRdb copy retains only in-frame clones and omits some. The sample contains some 120,000 clones, roughly 88% of which appear only once. The clonotype comes from an adult in good health. This specimen consisted of peripheral blood, obtained on day 0 of AZD1222 vaccination. The V call is TRBV30, the J call TRBJ1-6, with 11 bases lining up with TRBD1. CDR3 coding DNA: TGTGCCTGGAGTTCCGGGACAGGGGGTTCCGGGCCCCTCCACTTT. As protein: CAWSSGTGGSGPLHF.